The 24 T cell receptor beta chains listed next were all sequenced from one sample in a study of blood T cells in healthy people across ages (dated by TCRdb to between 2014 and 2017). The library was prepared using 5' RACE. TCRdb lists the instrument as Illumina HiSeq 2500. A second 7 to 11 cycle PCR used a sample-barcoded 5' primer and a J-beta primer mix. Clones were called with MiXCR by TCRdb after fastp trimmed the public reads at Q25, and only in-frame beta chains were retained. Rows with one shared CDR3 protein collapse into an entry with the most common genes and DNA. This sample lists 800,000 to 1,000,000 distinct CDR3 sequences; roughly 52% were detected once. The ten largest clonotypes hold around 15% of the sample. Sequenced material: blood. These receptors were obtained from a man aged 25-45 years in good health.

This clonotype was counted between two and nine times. This chain's CDR3 is CASSLTGGGRHGYTF. The CDR3 DNA reads as TGTGCCAGCAGCTTAACTGGAGGGGGGCGGCATGGCTACACCTTC. This chain links TRBV7-3 with TRBJ1-2; the D gene is possibly TRBD1 (6 bases). The CDR3 is made up of 15 amino acids. V dropped 0 bases and J dropped 6 bases, with 14 bases sitting between them. Germline CDR1 SGHTA, CDR2 FQGTGA.

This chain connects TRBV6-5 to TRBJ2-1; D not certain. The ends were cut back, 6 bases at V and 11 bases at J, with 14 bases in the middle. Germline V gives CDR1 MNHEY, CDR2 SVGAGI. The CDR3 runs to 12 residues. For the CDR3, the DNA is TGTGCCAGCAGAACCCTCGTCGGTAAGCAGTTCTTC. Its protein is CASRTLVGKQFF.

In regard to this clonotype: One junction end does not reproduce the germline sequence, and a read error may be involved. The CDR3 coding sequence is TGTGCCAGCATTTACACTCCTTACGAGCAGTACTTC. This encodes CASIYTPYEQYF. V gene TRBV6-2 or TRBV6-3 combines with J gene TRBJ2-7; the D is unclear. The CDR3 is made up of 12 amino acids. Germline V lookup: CDR1 MNHEY, CDR2 SVGEGT.

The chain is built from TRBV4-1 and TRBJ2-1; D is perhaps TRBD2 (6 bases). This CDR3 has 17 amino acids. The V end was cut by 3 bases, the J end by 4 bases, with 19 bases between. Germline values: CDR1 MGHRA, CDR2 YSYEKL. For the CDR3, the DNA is TGCGCCAGCAGCCATGCGAAGGGTAGCGGTCTATACAATGAGCAGTTCTTC. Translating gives CASSHAKGSGLYNEQFF.

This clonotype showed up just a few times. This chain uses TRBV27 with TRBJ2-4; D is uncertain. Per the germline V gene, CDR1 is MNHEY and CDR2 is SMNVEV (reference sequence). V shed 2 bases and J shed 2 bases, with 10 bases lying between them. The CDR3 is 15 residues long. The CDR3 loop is CASSLMPVSKNIQYF. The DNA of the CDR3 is TGTGCCAGCAGTTTAATGCCCGTCTCCAAAAACATTCAGTACTTC.

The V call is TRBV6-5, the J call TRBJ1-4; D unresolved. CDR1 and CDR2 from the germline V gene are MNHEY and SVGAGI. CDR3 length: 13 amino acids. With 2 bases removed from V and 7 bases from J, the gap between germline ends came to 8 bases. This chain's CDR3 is CASSYLEGEKLFF. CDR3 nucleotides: TGTGCCAGCAGTTACCTTGAGGGTGAAAAACTGTTTTTT.

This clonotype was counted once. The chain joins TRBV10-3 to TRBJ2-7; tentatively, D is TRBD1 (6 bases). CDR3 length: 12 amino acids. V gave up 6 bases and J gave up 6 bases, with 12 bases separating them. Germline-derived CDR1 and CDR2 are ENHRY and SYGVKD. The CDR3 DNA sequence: TGTGCCATCAGAAAGGGGACACCCGAGCAGTACTTC. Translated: CAIRKGTPEQYF.

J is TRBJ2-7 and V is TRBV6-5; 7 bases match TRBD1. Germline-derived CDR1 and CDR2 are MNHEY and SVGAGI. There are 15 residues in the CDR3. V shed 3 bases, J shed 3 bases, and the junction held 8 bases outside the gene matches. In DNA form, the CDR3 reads TGTGCCAGCAGTTATCGCAGGGACAGTTTCTACGAGCAGTACTTC. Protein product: CASSYRRDSFYEQYF.

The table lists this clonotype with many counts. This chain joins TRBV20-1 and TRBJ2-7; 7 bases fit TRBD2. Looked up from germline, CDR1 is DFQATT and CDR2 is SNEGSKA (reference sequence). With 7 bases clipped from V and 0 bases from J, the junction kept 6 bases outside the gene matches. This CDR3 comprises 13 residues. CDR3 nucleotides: TGCAGTGGCGTGCGGGGGAGCTCCTACGAGCAGTACTTC. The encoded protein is CSGVRGSSYEQYF.

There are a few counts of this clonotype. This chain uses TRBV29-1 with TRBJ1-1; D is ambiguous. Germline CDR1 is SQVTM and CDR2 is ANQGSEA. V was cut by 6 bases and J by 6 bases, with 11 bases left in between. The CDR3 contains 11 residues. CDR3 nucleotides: TGCAGCGTCGAGGACGGAGCTGAAGCTTTCTTT. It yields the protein CSVEDGAEAFF. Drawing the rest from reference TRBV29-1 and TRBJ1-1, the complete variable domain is SAVISQKPSRDICQRGTSLTIQCQVDSQVTMMFWYRQQPGQSLTLIATANQGSEATYESGFVIDKFPISRPNLTFSTLTVSNMSPEDSSIYLCSVEDGAEAFFGQGTRLTVV.

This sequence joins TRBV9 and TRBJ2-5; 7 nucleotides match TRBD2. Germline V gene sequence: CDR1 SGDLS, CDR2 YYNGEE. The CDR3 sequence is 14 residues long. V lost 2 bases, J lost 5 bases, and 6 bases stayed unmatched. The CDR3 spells CASSVGLGSETQYF. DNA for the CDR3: TGTGCCAGCAGCGTCGGACTAGGTTCGGAGACCCAGTACTTC.

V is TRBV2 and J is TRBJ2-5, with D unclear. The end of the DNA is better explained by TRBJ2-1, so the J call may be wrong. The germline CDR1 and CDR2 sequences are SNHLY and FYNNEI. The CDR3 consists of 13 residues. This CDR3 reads CASTYGGPETQFF. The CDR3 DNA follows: TGTGCCAGCACCTACGGCGGTCCGGAGACCCAGTTCTTC.

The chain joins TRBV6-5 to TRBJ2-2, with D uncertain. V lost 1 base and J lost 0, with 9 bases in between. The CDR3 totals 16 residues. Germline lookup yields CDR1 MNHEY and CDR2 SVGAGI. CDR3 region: CASSYLDRTNTGELFF. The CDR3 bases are TGTGCCAGCAGTTACTTGGACCGAACGAACACCGGGGAGCTGTTTTTT.

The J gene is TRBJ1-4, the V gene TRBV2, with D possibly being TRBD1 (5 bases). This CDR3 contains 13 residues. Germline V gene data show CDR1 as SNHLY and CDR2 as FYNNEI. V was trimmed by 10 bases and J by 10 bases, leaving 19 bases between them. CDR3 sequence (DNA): TGTGCCACCGTAGGAGGGGACGGCGTAAAACTGTTTTTT. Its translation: CATVGGDGVKLFF. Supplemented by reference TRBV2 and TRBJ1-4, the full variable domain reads EPEVTQTPSHQVTQMGQEVILRCVPISNHLYFYWYRQILGQKVEFLVSFYNNEISEKSEIFDDQFSVERPDGSNFTLKIRSTKLEDSAMYFCATVGGDGVKLFFGSGTQLSVL.

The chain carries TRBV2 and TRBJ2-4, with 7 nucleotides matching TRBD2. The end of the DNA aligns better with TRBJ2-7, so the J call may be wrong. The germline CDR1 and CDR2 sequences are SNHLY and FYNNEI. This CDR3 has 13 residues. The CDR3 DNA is TGTGCCAGCCGCCGGGCGGGGGTATACGAGCAGTACTTC. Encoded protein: CASRRAGVYEQYF.

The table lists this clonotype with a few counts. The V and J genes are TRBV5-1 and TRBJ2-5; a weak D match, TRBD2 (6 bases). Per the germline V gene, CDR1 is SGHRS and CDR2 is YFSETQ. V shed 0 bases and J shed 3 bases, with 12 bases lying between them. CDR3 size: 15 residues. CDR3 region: CASSLGRDFKETQYF. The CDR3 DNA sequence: TGCGCCAGCAGCTTGGGCCGGGACTTTAAAGAGACCCAGTACTTC.

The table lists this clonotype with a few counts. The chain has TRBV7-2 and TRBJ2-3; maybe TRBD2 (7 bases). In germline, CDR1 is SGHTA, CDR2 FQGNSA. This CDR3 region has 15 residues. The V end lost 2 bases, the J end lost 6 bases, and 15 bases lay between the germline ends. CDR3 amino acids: CASSLRGAQGDTQYF. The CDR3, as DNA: TGTGCCAGCAGCTTACGGGGGGCCCAGGGGGATACGCAGTATTTT.

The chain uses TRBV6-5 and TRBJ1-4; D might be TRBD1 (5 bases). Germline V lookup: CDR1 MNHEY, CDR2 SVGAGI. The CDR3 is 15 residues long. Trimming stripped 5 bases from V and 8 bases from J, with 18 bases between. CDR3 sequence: CASSPGLPGSEKLFF. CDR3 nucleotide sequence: TGTGCCAGCAGTCCCGGGCTTCCAGGGAGCGAAAAACTGTTTTTT.

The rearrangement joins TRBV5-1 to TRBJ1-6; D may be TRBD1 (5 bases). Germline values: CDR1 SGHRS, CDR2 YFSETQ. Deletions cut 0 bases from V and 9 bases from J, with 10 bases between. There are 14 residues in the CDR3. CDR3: CASSLEKGPSPLHF. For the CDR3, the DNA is TGCGCCAGCAGCTTGGAGAAGGGACCTTCACCCCTCCACTTT.

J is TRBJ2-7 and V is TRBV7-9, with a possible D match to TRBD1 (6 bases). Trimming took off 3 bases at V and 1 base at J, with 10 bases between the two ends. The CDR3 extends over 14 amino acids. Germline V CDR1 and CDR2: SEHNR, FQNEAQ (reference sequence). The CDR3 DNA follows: TGTGCCAGCAGCTTCGGGACAAATTCCTACGAGCAGTACTTC. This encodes CASSFGTNSYEQYF.

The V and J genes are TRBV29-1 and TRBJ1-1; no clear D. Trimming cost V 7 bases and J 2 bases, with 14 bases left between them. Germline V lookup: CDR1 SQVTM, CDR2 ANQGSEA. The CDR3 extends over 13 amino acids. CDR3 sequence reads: CSARVAGNTEAFF. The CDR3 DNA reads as TGCAGCGCCCGGGTAGCGGGAAACACTGAAGCTTTCTTT.

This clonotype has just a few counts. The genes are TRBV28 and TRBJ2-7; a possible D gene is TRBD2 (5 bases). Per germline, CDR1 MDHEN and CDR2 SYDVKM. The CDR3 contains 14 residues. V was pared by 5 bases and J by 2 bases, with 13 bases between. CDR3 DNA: TGTGCCAGCAGTGCACCGGGATTCGCCTACGAGCAGTACTTC. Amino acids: CASSAPGFAYEQYF. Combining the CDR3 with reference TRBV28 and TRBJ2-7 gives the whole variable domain DVKVTQSSRYLVKRTGEKVFLECVQDMDHENMFWYRQDPGLGLRLIYFSYDVKMKEKGDIPEGYSVSREKKERFSLILESASTNQTSMYLCASSAPGFAYEQYFGPGTRLTVT.

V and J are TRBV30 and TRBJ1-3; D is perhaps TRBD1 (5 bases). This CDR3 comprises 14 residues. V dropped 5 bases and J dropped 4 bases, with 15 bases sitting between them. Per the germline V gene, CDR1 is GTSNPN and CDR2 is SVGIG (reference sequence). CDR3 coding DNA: TGTGCCTGGGGCGAAGGGGACTCCGGAAACACCATATATTTT. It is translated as CAWGEGDSGNTIYF. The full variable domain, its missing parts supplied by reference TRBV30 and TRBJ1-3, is SQTIHQWPATLVQPVGSPLSLECTVEGTSNPNLYWYRQAAGRGLQLLFYSVGIGQISSEVPQNLSASRPQDRQFILSSKKLLLSDSGFYLCAWGEGDSGNTIYFGEGSWLTVV.

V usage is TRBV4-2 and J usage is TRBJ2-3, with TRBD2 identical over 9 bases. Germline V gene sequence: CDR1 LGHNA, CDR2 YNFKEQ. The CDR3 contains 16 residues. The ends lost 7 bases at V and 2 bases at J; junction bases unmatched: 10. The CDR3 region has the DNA TGTGCCAGCACGGCTAGCGGGGTGTCTGCCACAGATACGCAGTATTTT. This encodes CASTASGVSATDTQYF.